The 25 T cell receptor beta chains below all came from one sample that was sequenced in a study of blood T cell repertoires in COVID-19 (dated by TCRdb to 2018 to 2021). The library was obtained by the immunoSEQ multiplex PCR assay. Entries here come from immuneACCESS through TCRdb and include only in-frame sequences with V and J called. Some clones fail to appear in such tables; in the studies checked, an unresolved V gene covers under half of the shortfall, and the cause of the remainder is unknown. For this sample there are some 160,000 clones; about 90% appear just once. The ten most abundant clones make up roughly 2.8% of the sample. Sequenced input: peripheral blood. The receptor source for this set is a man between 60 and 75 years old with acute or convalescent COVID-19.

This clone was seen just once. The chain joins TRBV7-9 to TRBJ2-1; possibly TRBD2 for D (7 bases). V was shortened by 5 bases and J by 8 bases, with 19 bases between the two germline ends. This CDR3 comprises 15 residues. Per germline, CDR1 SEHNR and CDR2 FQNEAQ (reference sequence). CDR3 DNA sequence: TGTGCCAGCAGCCCCGGGGGGCGGGGAAGGCATGAGCAGTTCTTC. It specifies CASSPGGRGRHEQFF. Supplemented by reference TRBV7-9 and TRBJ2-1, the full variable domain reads DTGVSQNPRHKITKRGQNVTFRCDPISEHNRLYWYRQTLGQGPEFLTYFQNEAQLEKSRLLSDRFSAERPKGSFSTLEIQRTEQGDSAMYLCASSPGGRGRHEQFFGPGTRLTVL.

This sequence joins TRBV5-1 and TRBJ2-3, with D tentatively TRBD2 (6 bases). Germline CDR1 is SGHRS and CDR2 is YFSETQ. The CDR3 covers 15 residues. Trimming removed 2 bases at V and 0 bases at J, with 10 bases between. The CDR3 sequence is CASSLAGLSTDTQYF. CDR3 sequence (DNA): TGCGCCAGCAGCTTAGCGGGCCTTAGCACAGATACGCAGTATTTT.

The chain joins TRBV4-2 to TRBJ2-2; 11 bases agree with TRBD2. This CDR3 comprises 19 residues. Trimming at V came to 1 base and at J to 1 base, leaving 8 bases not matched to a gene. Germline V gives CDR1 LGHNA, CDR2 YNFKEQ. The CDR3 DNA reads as TGTGCCAGCAGCCAAGCGGGGCTAGCGGGGGGCTTGAACACCGGGGAGCTGTTTTTT. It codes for CASSQAGLAGGLNTGELFF.

DNA of the CDR3: TGTGCCAGCAGCCCACGGACTAGCGTCTACGAGCAGTACTTC. Residues: CASSPRTSVYEQYF. This rearrangement joins TRBV7-2 to TRBJ2-7; TRBD2 agrees at 9 bases. Trimming took 5 bases from V and 3 from J; bases not matched to a gene: 5. CDR1 is SGHTA and CDR2 is FQGNSA in the germline V gene. The CDR3 contains 14 residues.

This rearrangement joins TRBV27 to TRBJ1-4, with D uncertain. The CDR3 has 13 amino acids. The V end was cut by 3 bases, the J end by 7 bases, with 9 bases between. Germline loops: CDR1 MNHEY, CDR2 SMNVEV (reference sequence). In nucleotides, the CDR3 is TGTGCCAGCAGTTTTCAGGCAGGTGAAAAACTGTTTTTT. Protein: CASSFQAGEKLFF.

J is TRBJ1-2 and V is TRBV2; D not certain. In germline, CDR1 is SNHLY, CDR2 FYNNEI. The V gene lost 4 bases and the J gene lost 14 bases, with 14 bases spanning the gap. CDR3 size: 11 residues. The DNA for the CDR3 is TGTGCCAGCAGTGTCCCCCCCCCTTGTACCTTC. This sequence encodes CASSVPPPCTF.

In nucleotides, the CDR3 is TGTGCCAGTAGTATAACCGGGACAGGGCGTGGCTACACCTTC. It is translated as CASSITGTGRGYTF. The chain carries TRBV19 and TRBJ1-2, with TRBD1 matching over 9 bases. This CDR3 is built from 14 residues. Trimming cost V 2 bases and J 7 bases; bases outside gene matches: 5. Germline V gene data show CDR1 as LNHDA and CDR2 as SQIVND (reference sequence). The variable domain in full, with the rest retrieved from reference TRBV19 and TRBJ1-2, is DGGITQSPKYLFRKEGQNVTLSCEQNLNHDAMYWYRQDPGQGLRLIYYSQIVNDFQKGDIAEGYSVSREKKESFPLTVTSAQKNPTAFYLCASSITGTGRGYTFGSGTRLTVV.

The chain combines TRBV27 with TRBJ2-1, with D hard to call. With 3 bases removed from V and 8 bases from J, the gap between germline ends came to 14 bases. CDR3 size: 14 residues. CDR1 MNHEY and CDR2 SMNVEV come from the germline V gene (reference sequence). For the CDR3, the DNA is TGTGCCAGCAGTTTTCTTCCCCCTACGGATGAGCAGTTCTTC. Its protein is CASSFLPPTDEQFF.

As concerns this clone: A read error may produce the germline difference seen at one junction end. The CDR3: CASSLGSGIVSPLHF. CDR3 in DNA: TGTGCCAGCAGTTTGGGGTCGGGAATTGTTTCACCCCTCCACTTT. The chain has TRBV5-6 and TRBJ1-6, with D uncertain. The CDR3 contains 15 residues. Germline V gives CDR1 SGHDT, CDR2 YYEEEE.

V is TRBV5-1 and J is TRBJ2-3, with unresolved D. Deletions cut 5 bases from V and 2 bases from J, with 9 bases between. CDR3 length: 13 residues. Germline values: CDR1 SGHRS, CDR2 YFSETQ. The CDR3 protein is CASRNFLTDTQYF. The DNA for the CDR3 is TGCGCCAGCAGGAACTTTCTCACAGATACGCAGTATTTT.

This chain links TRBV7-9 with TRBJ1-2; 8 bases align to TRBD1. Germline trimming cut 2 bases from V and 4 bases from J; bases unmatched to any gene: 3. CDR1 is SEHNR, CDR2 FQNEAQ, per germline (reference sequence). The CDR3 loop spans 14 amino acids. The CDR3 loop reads CASSLTDRGYGYTF. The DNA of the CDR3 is TGTGCCAGCAGCTTAACCGACAGGGGCTATGGCTACACCTTC.

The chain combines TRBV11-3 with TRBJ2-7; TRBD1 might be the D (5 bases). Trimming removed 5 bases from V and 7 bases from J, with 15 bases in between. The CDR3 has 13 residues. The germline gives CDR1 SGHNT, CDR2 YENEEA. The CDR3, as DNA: TGTGCCAGCAGCCCCTCGGCAGGGTGGGAGCAGTACTTC. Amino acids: CASSPSAGWEQYF.

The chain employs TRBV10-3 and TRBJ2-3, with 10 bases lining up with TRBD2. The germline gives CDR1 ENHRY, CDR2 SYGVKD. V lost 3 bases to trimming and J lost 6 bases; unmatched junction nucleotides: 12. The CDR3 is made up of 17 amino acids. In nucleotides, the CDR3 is TGTGCCATCAGTGAAGGAGCTAGCGGGGGTCTCGCGGATACGCAGTATTTT. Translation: CAISEGASGGLADTQYF.

The CDR3 sequence is CASSEVPGDAYEQYF. The CDR3 coding sequence is TGTGCCAGCAGTGAAGTACCAGGGGACGCCTACGAGCAGTACTTC. The chain couples TRBV6-1 to TRBJ2-7; a weak D match, TRBD1 (6 bases). Trimming stripped 1 base from V and 2 bases from J, with 12 bases between. The CDR3 sequence is 15 residues long. Per germline, CDR1 MNHNS and CDR2 SASEGT.

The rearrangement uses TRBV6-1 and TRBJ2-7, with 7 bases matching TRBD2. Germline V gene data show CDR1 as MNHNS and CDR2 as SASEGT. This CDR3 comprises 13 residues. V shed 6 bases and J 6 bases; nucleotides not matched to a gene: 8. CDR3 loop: CASSLWGGTEQYF. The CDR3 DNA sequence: TGTGCCAGCAGCCTCTGGGGGGGAACCGAGCAGTACTTC.

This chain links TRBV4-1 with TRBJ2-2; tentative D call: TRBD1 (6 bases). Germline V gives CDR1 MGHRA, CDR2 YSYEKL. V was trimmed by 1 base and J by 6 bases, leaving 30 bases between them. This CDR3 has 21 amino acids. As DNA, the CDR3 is TGCGCCAGCAGCCAAGTCATCCAATCCGACAGGAGGAACAAGAGGGCCGGGGAGCTGTTTTTT. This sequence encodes CASSQVIQSDRRNKRAGELFF.

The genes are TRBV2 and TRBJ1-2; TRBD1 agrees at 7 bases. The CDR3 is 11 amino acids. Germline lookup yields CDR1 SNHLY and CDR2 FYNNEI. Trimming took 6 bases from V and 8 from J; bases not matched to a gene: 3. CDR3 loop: CASRDRTGYTF. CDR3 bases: TGTGCCAGCAGGGACAGGACAGGCTACACCTTC.

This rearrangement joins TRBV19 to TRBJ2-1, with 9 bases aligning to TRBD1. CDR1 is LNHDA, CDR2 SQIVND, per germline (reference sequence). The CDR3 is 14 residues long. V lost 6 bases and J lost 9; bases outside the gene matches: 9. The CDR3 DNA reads TGTGCCAGTAGCCCAAACAGGGGGCTCGGTGAGCAGTTCTTC. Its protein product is CASSPNRGLGEQFF. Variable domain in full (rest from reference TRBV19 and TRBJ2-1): DGGITQSPKYLFRKEGQNVTLSCEQNLNHDAMYWYRQDPGQGLRLIYYSQIVNDFQKGDIAEGYSVSREKKESFPLTVTSAQKNPTAFYLCASSPNRGLGEQFFGPGTRLTVL.

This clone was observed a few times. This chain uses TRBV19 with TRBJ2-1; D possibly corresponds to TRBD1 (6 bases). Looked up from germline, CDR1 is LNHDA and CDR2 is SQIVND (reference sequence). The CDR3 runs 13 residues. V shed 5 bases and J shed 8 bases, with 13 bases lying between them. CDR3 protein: CASSRIRGDEQFF. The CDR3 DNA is TGTGCCAGTAGTCGAATCAGGGGCGATGAGCAGTTCTTC. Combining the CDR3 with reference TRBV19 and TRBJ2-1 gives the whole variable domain DGGITQSPKYLFRKEGQNVTLSCEQNLNHDAMYWYRQDPGQGLRLIYYSQIVNDFQKGDIAEGYSVSREKKESFPLTVTSAQKNPTAFYLCASSRIRGDEQFFGPGTRLTVL.

CDR3 sequence reads: CASSLFVGGGELGEQFF. The CDR3 DNA reads as TGTGCCAGCAGCTTATTCGTCGGTGGAGGGGAGCTCGGGGAGCAGTTCTTC. The chain employs TRBV7-8 and TRBJ2-1; D may be TRBD2 (6 bases). CDR1 and CDR2 (germline): SGHVS, FQNEAQ. Trimming shortened V by 2 bases and J by 10 bases, and 24 bases separated the two germline ends. CDR3 size: 17 residues.

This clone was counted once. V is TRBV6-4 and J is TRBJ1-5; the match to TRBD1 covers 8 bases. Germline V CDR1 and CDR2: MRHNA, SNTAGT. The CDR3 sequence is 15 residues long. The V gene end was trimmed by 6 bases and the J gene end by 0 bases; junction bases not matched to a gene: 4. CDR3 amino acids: CASRMGQVSNQPQHF. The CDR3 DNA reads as TGTGCCAGCAGAATGGGACAGGTTAGCAATCAGCCCCAGCATTTT.

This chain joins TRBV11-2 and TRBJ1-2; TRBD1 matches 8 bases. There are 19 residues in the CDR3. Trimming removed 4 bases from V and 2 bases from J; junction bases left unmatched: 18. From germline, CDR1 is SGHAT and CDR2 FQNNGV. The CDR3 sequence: CASSSRPKVSDRGNYGYTF. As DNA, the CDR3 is TGTGCCAGCAGCTCCCGACCGAAAGTGAGCGACAGGGGCAACTATGGCTACACCTTC.

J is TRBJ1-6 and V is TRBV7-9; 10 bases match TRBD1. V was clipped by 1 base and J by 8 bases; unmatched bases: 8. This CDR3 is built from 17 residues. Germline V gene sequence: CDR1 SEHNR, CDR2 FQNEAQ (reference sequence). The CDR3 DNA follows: TGTGCCAGCAGCTTAGTGGGACAGGGGAGGTTTGATTCACCCCTCCACTTT. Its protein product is CASSLVGQGRFDSPLHF.

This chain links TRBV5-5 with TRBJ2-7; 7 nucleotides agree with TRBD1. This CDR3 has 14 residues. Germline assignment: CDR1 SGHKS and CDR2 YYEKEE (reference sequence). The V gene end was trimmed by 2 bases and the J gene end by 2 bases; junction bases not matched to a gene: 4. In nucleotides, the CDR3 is TGTGCCAGCAGCTTCTGGGACAGAGCCTACGAGCAGTACTTC. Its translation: CASSFWDRAYEQYF.

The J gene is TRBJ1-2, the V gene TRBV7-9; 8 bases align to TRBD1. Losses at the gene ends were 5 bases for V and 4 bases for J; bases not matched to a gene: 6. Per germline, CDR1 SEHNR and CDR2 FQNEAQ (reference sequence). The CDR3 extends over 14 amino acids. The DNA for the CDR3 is TGTGCCAGCAGCGAGAATACAGGGGGCTATGGCTACACCTTC. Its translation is CASSENTGGYGYTF.